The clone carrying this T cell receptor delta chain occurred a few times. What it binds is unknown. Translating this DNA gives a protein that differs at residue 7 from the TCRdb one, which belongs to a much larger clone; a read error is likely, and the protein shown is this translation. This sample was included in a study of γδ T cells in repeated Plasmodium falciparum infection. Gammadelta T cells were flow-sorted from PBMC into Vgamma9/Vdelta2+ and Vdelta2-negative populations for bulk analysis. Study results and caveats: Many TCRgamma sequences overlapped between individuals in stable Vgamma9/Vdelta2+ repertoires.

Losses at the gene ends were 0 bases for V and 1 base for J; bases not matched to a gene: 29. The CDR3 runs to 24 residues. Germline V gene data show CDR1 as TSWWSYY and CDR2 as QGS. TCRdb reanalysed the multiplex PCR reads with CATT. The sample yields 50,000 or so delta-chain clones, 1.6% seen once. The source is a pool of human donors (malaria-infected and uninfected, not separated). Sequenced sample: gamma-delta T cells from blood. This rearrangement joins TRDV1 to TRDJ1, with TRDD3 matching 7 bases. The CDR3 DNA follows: TGTGCTCTTGGGGAACTCGGGTTTTACCTGTTCAGAGGTGGGATACACCACATCACCGATAAACTCATCTTT. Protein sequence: CALGELGFYLFRGGIHHITDKLIF.